A single T cell receptor (beta chain) is shown here with its context. Ten or more counts support this clonotype. Its recognized antigen is unknown. Per-nucleotide qualities are absent, and no much larger clonotype sits a single base away. The data stem from a study of T cells in Graves' hyperthyroidism and ophthalmopathy (dated by TCRdb to about 2019). Regarding the complete study: Peripheral blood was collected at initial diagnosis, before any treatment. The paper describes TCR Vbeta CDR3 sequencing of more than 120 peripheral blood samples, made up of some 42 ophthalmopathy patients, more than 70 hyperthyroidism patients and about 17 progressor patients. An independent validation cohort of about 20 hyperthyroidism patients and approximately 15 patients who later progressed to ophthalmopathy tested prospective prediction of ophthalmopathy. Once sampling was done, hyperthyroidism patients were given methimazole at a starting dose of 30 mg daily, whereas ophthalmopathy patients were given high-dose intravenous methylprednisolone. In several Graves' hyperthyroidism patients, the study also compared T-cell repertoires from thyroid tissue with T-cell repertoires from blood. TCR V-J signatures able to tell the groups apart were searched for in a discovery cohort of 90 to 100 patients, of whom more than 40 had Graves' ophthalmopathy and 55 to 65 had stable Graves' hyperthyroidism. The 75 to 100 discovery patients were divided at random into training and test sets in a 7:3 ratio.

TCR beta CDR3 regions were amplified from RNA transcripts. The first round of RT-PCR for the TCR CDR3 was performed with the HTBI primer set and the Qiagen OneStep RT-PCR kit. A second multiplex PCR round built the libraries, followed by size selection and purification. Libraries were sequenced paired-end with 100 bp reads on an Illumina HiSeq2000. Per the original workflow: Raw data were processed with SOAPnuke, discarding reads with adapters, uncalled bases, mean Phred below 15, or no exact constant-primer or identifier match. COPE v1.2.5 was used to merge the high-quality paired reads, and each unique nucleotide sequence was defined as a clonotype. MiTCR v1.1 was used to align the clonotypes against IMGT TRBV, TRBD and TRBJ reference segments. Analysis was restricted to V-J combinations with a frequency above 0.0001, which covered 99.2% of repertoires. The TCS score was defined as F50 (clonal expansion) divided by E x V (chaos), with BLOSUM62-based TCRdist calculated between CDR3 peptides within each V-J. Welch's t-statistics and random forest reduced 500 to 650 V-J features to roughly 13, which were used in a naive Bayes classifier (R e1071). TCRdb handled the public reads itself, with Q25 trimming in fastp and clone calling in MiXCR, and kept productive beta chains. Rows are unified per CDR3 protein, each entry keeping the most common DNA and genes. These V and J calls rely on TCRdb rather than the paper's analysis. The sample yields about 320,000 distinct CDR3 sequences; around 16% were counted once. The ten largest clonotypes hold around a third of the sample.

V loses 4 bases, J loses 5 bases, and the germline ends lie 16 bases apart. The CDR3 runs 14 amino acids, cysteine and phenylalanine included. Kept here is only the CDR3 DNA, which spans 42 bases and is read in frame from base 1. Looking up the germline V gene yields CDR1 SGHRS and CDR2 YFSETQ. Stable Graves' hyperthyroidism was defined as the absence of progression to ophthalmopathy over 18 months of follow-up. Hyperthyroidism patients were aged 18 to 65 years and newly diagnosed, with disease duration of less than 2 months. Exclusion was applied to patients with uncontrolled infections, other autoimmune diseases, pregnancy or lactation. Diagnoses were based on clinical symptoms, serum thyroxine and TRAb, thyroid ultrasound and orbital computed tomography. PBMCs were separated from under 12 ml of fresh peripheral blood using Ficoll-Paque density gradient centrifugation. Trizol reagent was used to extract total RNA, and RNA quality was then checked on an Agilent 2100 Bioanalyzer.

General study outcomes and caveats: Most expanded thyroid clonotypes (frequency above 0.001) were also detected in blood, suggesting blood repertoires may reflect thyroid immune responses. No statistical method was used to set the sample size in advance, and investigators knew the group allocation. In validation, progression to ophthalmopathy was predicted by the model with approximately 67% sensitivity and 72.22% specificity, a median of about 6.8 months before onset. A 13 V-J signature model separated ophthalmopathy from stable hyperthyroidism, with around 88% sensitivity and about 81% specificity in cross-validation and 80%/75% in testing.

The sample consisted of blood. This receptor was obtained from a man younger than 40 with Graves' hyperthyroidism. The sequence joins TRBV5-1 to TRBJ2-7, with TRBD2 as a weak D call on 7 bases. Here is the DNA: TGCGCCAGCAGCCCGGGGGGCCGCGGGGACGAGCAGTACTTC. Its amino acids are CASSPGGRGDEQYF.